This entry lists 21 T cell receptor beta chains sequenced from one sample in a study of blood T cell repertoires in COVID-19. Some clones are missing from TCRdb's copy, which holds only in-frame ones; the method was immunoSEQ multiplex PCR. Here the sample spans about 46,000 clones, around 86% being singletons. What was sequenced was peripheral blood. These receptors all come from a man between 60 and 75 years old with active or convalescent COVID-19.

This chain joins TRBV28 and TRBJ1-2; no clear D. The germline V gene encodes CDR1 MDHEN and CDR2 SYDVKM. The length of the CDR3 is 13 residues. The V gene lost 10 bases and the J gene lost 1 base, with 13 bases spanning the gap. The CDR3 DNA reads as TGTGCCACCCTAAACCCAAATAACTATGGCTACACCTTC. Protein product: CATLNPNNYGYTF.

The chain has TRBV7-3 and TRBJ2-1; TRBD2 agrees at 12 bases. With 3 bases clipped from V and 6 bases from J, the junction kept 3 bases outside the gene matches. The CDR3 runs 15 residues. Germline CDR1 SGHTA, CDR2 FQGTGA. The CDR3, as DNA: TGTGCCAGCAGCTTCCTAGCGGGGGGGCTCAATGAGCAGTTCTTC. This translates into CASSFLAGGLNEQFF.

This clone was seen just once. The chain links TRBV28 to TRBJ1-5; a possible D gene is TRBD1 (6 bases). The CDR3 loop spans 17 amino acids. Germline CDR1 and CDR2: MDHEN and SYDVKM. V was clipped by 3 bases and J by 0 bases, with 15 bases between them. The DNA for the CDR3 is TGTGCCAGCAGTTTGGCGGGGGCGAAGGTTAGCAATCAGCCCCAGCATTTT. Translation: CASSLAGAKVSNQPQHF. The full variable domain, in which reference TRBV28 and TRBJ1-5 provide the parts outside the CDR3, is DVKVTQSSRYLVKRTGEKVFLECVQDMDHENMFWYRQDPGLGLRLIYFSYDVKMKEKGDIPEGYSVSREKKERFSLILESASTNQTSMYLCASSLAGAKVSNQPQHFGDGTRLSIL.

The chain links TRBV3-1 (or the pseudogene TRBV3-2) to TRBJ2-1, with 8 bases aligning to TRBD2. Germline-derived CDR1 and CDR2 are LGHDT and YNNKEL (reference sequence). The CDR3 has 19 residues. V gave up 4 bases and J gave up 4 bases; unmatched junction bases: 18. Here the CDR3 DNA reads TGTGCCAGCAGCCCTTTGGGGGGCGGGGGGTCTTTACTGTACAATGAGCAGTTCTTC. It translates to CASSPLGGGGSLLYNEQFF.

The chain links TRBV5-1 to TRBJ2-2; D call uncertain. Trimming left V 0 bases short and J 4 bases short, with 10 bases between. Germline V gene data show CDR1 as SGHRS and CDR2 as YFSETQ. This CDR3 is built from 15 residues. CDR3 sequence: CASSLGVYGTGELFF. The CDR3, as DNA: TGCGCCAGCAGCTTGGGAGTATACGGCACCGGGGAGCTGTTTTTT.

This rearrangement joins TRBV7-2 to TRBJ2-7, with D possibly matching TRBD2 (6 bases). Germline V gives CDR1 SGHTA, CDR2 FQGNSA. This CDR3 contains 17 residues. Trimming took off 4 bases at V and 5 bases at J, with 24 bases between the two ends. CDR3 DNA sequence: TGTGCCAGCAGCTCCCCGGTACGGGAGAGGGCGTACCACGAGCAGTACTTC. Translation gives CASSSPVRERAYHEQYF.

This chain links TRBV9 with TRBJ2-1; 9 bases line up with TRBD2. V lost 3 bases and J lost 9; bases outside the gene matches: 7. This CDR3 is 14 amino acids long. The germline V gene has CDR1 SGDLS and CDR2 YYNGEE. CDR3 protein: CASSGDTSGREQFF. The CDR3 DNA follows: TGTGCCAGCAGCGGGGATACTAGCGGGCGTGAGCAGTTCTTC.

There are a few counts of this clone. This rearrangement joins TRBV10-3 to TRBJ2-1; 11 bases align to TRBD2. This CDR3 is 16 amino acids long. V gave up 8 bases and J gave up 0 bases; unmatched junction bases: 6. CDR1 and CDR2 (germline): ENHRY, SYGVKD. CDR3 DNA: TGTGCCATCGGAAGGACTAGCGGGTCCTCCTACAATGAGCAGTTCTTC. It encodes CAIGRTSGSSYNEQFF.

The rearrangement joins TRBV5-4 to TRBJ1-1; possibly TRBD1 for D (6 bases). CDR3 size: 16 residues. Between the trimmed V and J ends, which lost 4 bases and 1 base, there was a span of 17 bases. Germline lookup yields CDR1 SGHNT and CDR2 YYREEE (reference sequence). This CDR3 is CASSRGSQQGNTEAFF. The CDR3, as DNA: TGTGCCAGCAGCAGGGGGAGCCAACAGGGGAACACTGAAGCTTTCTTT.

This chain links TRBV6-2 or TRBV6-3 with TRBJ2-7, with TRBD2 as a possible D gene (5 bases). Trimming stripped 2 bases from V and 2 bases from J, with 13 bases between. CDR3 length: 15 residues. The germline gives CDR1 MNHEY, CDR2 SVGEGT. CDR3 DNA sequence: TGTGCCAGCAGTTACCGTGCGGACGGGGCCTACGAGCAGTACTTC. Its protein is CASSYRADGAYEQYF.

This clone occurred once. The chain carries TRBV7-7 and TRBJ2-1; D is unresolved. The CDR3 is made up of 15 amino acids. V gave up 5 bases and J gave up 0 bases, with 11 bases separating them. CDR1 and CDR2 from the germline V gene are SSHAT and FNYEAQ (reference sequence). The CDR3 sequence: CASSPSSSSYNEQFF. Here the CDR3 DNA reads TGTGCCAGCAGCCCCTCCTCTAGCTCCTACAATGAGCAGTTCTTC.

This chain connects TRBV29-1 to TRBJ2-1; D perhaps matches TRBD1 (7 bases). CDR1 and CDR2 (germline): SQVTM, ANQGSEA. This CDR3 contains 15 residues. Trimming cost V 3 bases and J 0 bases, with 12 bases left between them. DNA for the CDR3: TGCAGCGTTGAGGGGGGACAGATCTCCTACAATGAGCAGTTCTTC. It translates to CSVEGGQISYNEQFF.

This clone was recorded once. The chain links TRBV5-1 to TRBJ2-5, with 12 bases fitting TRBD2. The length of the CDR3 is 15 residues. V dropped 2 bases and J dropped 5; count of bases not matched to a gene: 4. The germline V gene encodes CDR1 SGHRS and CDR2 YFSETQ. CDR3 protein: CASSFLTSGGETQYF. The CDR3 coding sequence is TGCGCCAGCAGCTTTTTGACTAGCGGGGGTGAGACCCAGTACTTC.

V usage is TRBV5-1 and J usage is TRBJ2-3, with 8 bases lining up with TRBD2. CDR1 and CDR2 from the germline V gene are SGHRS and YFSETQ. CDR3 size: 16 residues. V trimming: 6 bases; J trimming: 0 bases; junction bases outside the gene matches: 9. The CDR3 protein is CASNWGAGDSTDTQYF. As DNA, the CDR3 is TGCGCCAGCAATTGGGGAGCGGGGGATAGCACAGATACGCAGTATTTT.

The rearrangement uses TRBV7-2 and TRBJ1-1; 7 nucleotides align to TRBD1. The CDR3 runs to 15 residues. J lost 4 bases, V lost 3 bases, and 8 bases had no gene match. Germline CDR1 and CDR2: SGHTA and FQGNSA. The CDR3 nucleotides are TGTGCCAGCAGCTTCGATACAGGGGTAGGCACTGAAGCTTTCTTT. It is translated as CASSFDTGVGTEAFF.

CDR3 nucleotide sequence: TGTGCCAGCAACTCACAGGGGGTCTATGGCTACACCTTC. It yields the protein CASNSQGVYGYTF. This sequence joins TRBV11-2 and TRBJ1-2; 8 bases match TRBD1. V was pared by 7 bases and J by 4 bases, with 5 bases of the junction left unmatched. CDR1 is SGHAT and CDR2 is FQNNGV in the germline V gene. This CDR3 is 13 amino acids long.

This chain uses TRBV29-1 with TRBJ1-1, with a weak D call TRBD1 (6 bases). V was pared by 3 bases and J by 5 bases, with 13 bases between. CDR3 size: 13 residues. Per germline, CDR1 SQVTM and CDR2 ANQGSEA. Here the CDR3 reads CSVEWQGITEAFF. The CDR3, as DNA: TGCAGCGTTGAGTGGCAGGGGATTACTGAAGCTTTCTTT.

The rearrangement joins TRBV7-8 to TRBJ2-2, with TRBD1 matching 10 bases. The V gene's germline CDR1 is SGHVS and CDR2 FQNEAQ. CDR3 size: 20 residues. J lost 3 bases, V lost 5 bases, and 18 bases had no gene match. CDR3: CASSPRRGTDRGRDTGELFF. The CDR3 DNA reads as TGTGCCAGCAGCCCCCGACGCGGGACCGACAGGGGGCGGGACACCGGGGAGCTGTTTTTT.

This rearrangement joins TRBV11-2 to TRBJ2-3; 14 bases line up with TRBD2. This CDR3 is built from 19 residues. The V gene end was trimmed by 5 bases and the J gene end by 3 bases; junction bases not matched to a gene: 13. Germline V gene lookup returns CDR1 SGHAT and CDR2 FQNNGV. CDR3: CASSTLTRTSGGLTDTQYF. The DNA for the CDR3 is TGTGCCAGCAGCACACTTACCCGGACTAGCGGGGGGTTAACAGATACGCAGTATTTT.

This chain links TRBV20-1 with TRBJ1-5; D not certain. Germline CDR1 is DFQATT and CDR2 is SNEGSKA (reference sequence). The V end lost 3 bases, the J end lost 4 bases, and 7 bases lay between the germline ends. The CDR3 covers 12 residues. This CDR3 reads CSASPGNQPQHF. DNA for the CDR3: TGCAGTGCTAGTCCCGGGAATCAGCCCCAGCATTTT.

This sequence joins TRBV28 and TRBJ1-2; D is unclear. The CDR3 spans 13 residues. Trimming left V 5 bases short and J 8 bases short, with 15 bases between. The V gene's germline CDR1 is MDHEN and CDR2 SYDVKM. The CDR3 region is CASSPTTAEGYTF. Written as DNA, the CDR3 is TGTGCCAGCAGTCCGACGACCGCGGAAGGCTACACCTTC.